This T cell receptor beta chain originates from a study of cytomegalovirus exposure and HLA in healthy donors. Looking at the study overall: Samples from HLA-typed donors yielded about 85 million unique TCRs in an early data release. General study results and limits: V- and J-gene trimming in TCR beta was tied to a missense DCLRE1C variant by an analysis performed later.

The CDR3 has 14 residues. Germline V gene lookup returns CDR1 SGHAT and CDR2 FQNNGV. The V and J ends lost 8 bases and 3 bases, in that order; junction bases with no gene match: 10. This PCR relied on a set of 60 Vbeta primers and 13 Jbeta primers. Using immunoSEQ multiplex PCR, the repertoire was profiled, and TCRdb retains in-frame clones only, with some absent. This table holds 110,000 or so clones, about 80% found once. For this clone: Antigen specificity is unknown.

The TCR comes from a woman between 18 and 29 years old in good health and CMV-seronegative. The J gene is TRBJ2-7, the V gene TRBV11-2; 7 bases map to TRBD1. The material sequenced was PBMCs. CDR3 DNA sequence: TGTGCCAGCGGCCCGACGGGACAGAGCTACGAGCAGTACTTC. Its translation: CASGPTGQSYEQYF. The complete variable domain, with remaining parts taken from reference TRBV11-2 and TRBJ2-7, reads EAGVAQSPRYKIIEKRQSVAFWCNPISGHATLYWYQQILGQGPKLLIQFQNNGVVDDSQLPKDRFSAERLKGVDSTLKIQPAKLEDSAVYLCASGPTGQSYEQYFGPGTRLTVT.